This TCR beta chain was recorded in a study of T cells in Graves' hyperthyroidism and ophthalmopathy. This CDR3 has 14 residues. V shed 9 bases and J shed 2 bases, with 15 bases lying between them. Per germline, CDR1 LNHDA and CDR2 SQIVND (reference sequence). Among ophthalmopathy patients, the Clinical Activity Score reached at least 3, the NOSPECS grade reached at least 4, and duration remained under 3 months. From RNA transcripts, TCR beta CDR3 regions were amplified. The HTBI primer set was used in a first-round RT-PCR of the TCR CDR3. TCRdb redid the calling of the multiplex PCR reads with MiXCR, one entry per CDR3 protein. Of about 260,000 distinct CDR3 sequences in the sample, about 20% were seen once.

This receptor was taken from a man aged 25 to 45 with Graves' ophthalmopathy. The V call is TRBV19, the J call TRBJ2-3, with D perhaps matching TRBD2 (5 bases). The sequencing input was blood. CDR3 protein: CASQKRLFTDTQYF. The DNA of the CDR3 is TGTGCCAGCCAGAAGCGGCTCTTCACAGATACGCAGTATTTT.